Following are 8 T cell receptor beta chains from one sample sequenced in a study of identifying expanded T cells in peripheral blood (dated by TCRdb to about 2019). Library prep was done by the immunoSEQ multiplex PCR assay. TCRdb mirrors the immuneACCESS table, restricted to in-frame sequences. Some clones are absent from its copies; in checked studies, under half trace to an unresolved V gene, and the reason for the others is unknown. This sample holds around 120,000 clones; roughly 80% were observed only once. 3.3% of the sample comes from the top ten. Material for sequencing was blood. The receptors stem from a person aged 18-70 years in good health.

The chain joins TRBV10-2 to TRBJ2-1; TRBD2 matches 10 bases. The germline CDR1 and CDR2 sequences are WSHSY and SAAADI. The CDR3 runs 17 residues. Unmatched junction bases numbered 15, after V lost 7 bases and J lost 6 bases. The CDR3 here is CASTSAGHQRGGNEQFF. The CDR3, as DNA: TGCGCCAGCACTTCGGCAGGGCACCAGCGGGGGGGCAATGAGCAGTTCTTC.

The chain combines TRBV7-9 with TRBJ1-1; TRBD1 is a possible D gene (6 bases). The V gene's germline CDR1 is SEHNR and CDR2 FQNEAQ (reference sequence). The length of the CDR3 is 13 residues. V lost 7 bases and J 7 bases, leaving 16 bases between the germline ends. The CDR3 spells CASTSPGVGEAFF. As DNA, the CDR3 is TGTGCCAGCACCTCCCCAGGGGTCGGTGAAGCTTTCTTT.

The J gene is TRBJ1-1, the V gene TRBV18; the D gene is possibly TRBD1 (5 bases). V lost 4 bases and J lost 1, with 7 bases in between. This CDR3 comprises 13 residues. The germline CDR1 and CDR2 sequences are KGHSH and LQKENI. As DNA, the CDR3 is TGTGCCAGCTCACAAGGGGAGAACACTGAAGCTTTCTTT. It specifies CASSQGENTEAFF.

The CDR3 DNA sequence: TGTGCCAGCAGGGGGCAGGGAGATTCACCCCTCCACTTT. As protein: CASRGQGDSPLHF. This chain links TRBV25-1 with TRBJ1-6, with a possible D match to TRBD1 (5 bases). The CDR3 has 13 amino acids. The V end was cut by 6 bases, the J end by 8 bases, with 11 bases between. CDR1 is MGHDK and CDR2 is SYGVNS in the germline V gene.

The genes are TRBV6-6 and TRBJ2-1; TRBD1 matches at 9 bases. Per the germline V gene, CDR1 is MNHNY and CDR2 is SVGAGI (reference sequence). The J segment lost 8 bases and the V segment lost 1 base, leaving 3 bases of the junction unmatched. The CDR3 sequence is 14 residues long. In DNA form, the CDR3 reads TGTGCCAGCAGTTACTTCCGGGACAGGGATGAGCAGTTCTTC. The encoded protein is CASSYFRDRDEQFF.

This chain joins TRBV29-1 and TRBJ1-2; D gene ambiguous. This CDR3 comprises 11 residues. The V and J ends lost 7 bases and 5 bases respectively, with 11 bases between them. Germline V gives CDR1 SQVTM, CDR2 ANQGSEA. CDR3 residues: CSAEGLYGYTF. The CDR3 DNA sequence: TGCAGCGCTGAGGGTCTTTATGGCTACACCTTC.

The DNA of the CDR3 is TGTGCCTGGAACAGGGTTGGATCTGAAGCTTTCTTT. This encodes CAWNRVGSEAFF. The chain couples TRBV30 to TRBJ1-1; TRBD1 is a possible D gene (6 bases). The CDR3 extends over 12 amino acids. Trimming shortened V by 4 bases and J by 6 bases, and 12 bases separated the two germline ends. Germline CDR1 reads GTSNPN; CDR2 reads SVGIG (reference sequence).

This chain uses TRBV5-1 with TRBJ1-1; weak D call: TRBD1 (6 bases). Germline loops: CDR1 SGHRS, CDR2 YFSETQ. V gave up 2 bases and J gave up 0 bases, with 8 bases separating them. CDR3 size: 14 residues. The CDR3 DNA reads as TGCGCCAGCAGCTTCCGGACAGTGAACACTGAAGCTTTCTTT. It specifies CASSFRTVNTEAFF.